The rows below give T cell receptor beta chains drawn from one sample of a study of T-cell reconstitution after alpha-beta-depleted transplantation in children. MiXCR, applied by TCRdb to the PCR reads, yields one record per CDR3 protein. In the table there are a few hundred thousand distinct CDR3 sequences, roughly 13% of which are singletons. Sequences were derived from PBMCs, mostly from graft donor cells, sampled 360 days after TCRalphabeta/CD19-depleted stem cell transplant. The receptor source for this set is a male patient under 18 who had a stem cell transplant for acute myeloid leukemia, so the T cells may come from the graft donor. Both conserved end residues are part of each CDR3. D genes are given only for firm matches. Size tells how often a clone was seen (once, few, many) or the class of an expanded clone, and some rows leave it out.

>.|.|TRBV20-1|TRBJ2-3
TGCAGTGCTAGAGATCGAAAATTCCAGGGAGTCGGGGGCACAGATACGCAGTATTTT
CSARDRKFQGVGGTDTQYF
>TRBD1|few|TRBV10-3|TRBJ2-7
TGTGCCATCAGTGAGTTGGGGACAGGCTCCTACGAGCAGTACTTC
CAISELGTGSYEQYF
>.|few|TRBV29-1|TRBJ2-1
TGCAGCGTTGAAGCAAACGGGAGTATAGGTGAGCAGTTCTTC
CSVEANGSIGEQFF
>.|.|TRBV19|TRBJ2-5
TGTGCCAGTAGTGTGGTGATGCGAGAGACCCAGTACTTC
CASSVVMRETQYF
>.|many|TRBV5-1|TRBJ1-3
TGCGCCAGCAGCTTGGGTGCCAGAAGCTCTGGAAACACCATATATTTT
CASSLGARSSGNTIYF
>TRBD2|few|TRBV15|TRBJ2-7
TGTGCCACCAGCAGAGATTTCCGACTAGCTTCCTACGAGCAGTACTTC
CATSRDFRLASYEQYF
>TRBD1|.|TRBV29-1|TRBJ2-6
TGCAGCGTTGATTCCAGGGGGCAGGCTGGGGCCAACGTCCTGACTTTC
CSVDSRGQAGANVLTF
>.|.|TRBV7-3|TRBJ2-3
TGTGCCAGCAGCTTAGTGGGGTTGGGAACAGATACGCAGTATTTT
CASSLVGLGTDTQYF
>.|.|TRBV19|TRBJ2-1
TGTGCCAGTAGGGACTCCCAATACAATGAGCAGTTCTTC
CASRDSQYNEQFF
>TRBD2|.|TRBV12-3/TRBV12-4|TRBJ2-7
TGTGCCAGCAGTCGGGGAGCGGGAGGGCAAATTAGCGAGCAGTACTTC
CASSRGAGGQISEQYF
>.|.|TRBV7-9|TRBJ1-1
TGTGCCAGCAGCTTAACGACAGATCTGAACACTGAAGCTTTCTTT
CASSLTTDLNTEAFF
>TRBD1|.|TRBV5-1|TRBJ2-1
TGCGCCAGCAGCGAGGGACAGGGCGCTACGAATGAGCAGTTCTTC
CASSEGQGATNEQFF
>TRBD2|few|TRBV28|TRBJ2-2
TGTGCCAGCAGTTTAGGGGAGGGTGTCGGGGAGCTGTTTTTT
CASSLGEGVGELFF
>TRBD1|once|TRBV12-3/TRBV12-4|TRBJ1-3
TGTGCCAGCATCCCGGGACAGGGCCTTTTCTCTGGAAACACCATATATTTT
CASIPGQGLFSGNTIYF
>TRBD1|few|TRBV6-1|TRBJ2-5
TGTGCCAGCGAGGGACAGGGGGAGGGAGAGACCCAGTACTTC
CASEGQGEGETQYF
>TRBD2|few|TRBV18|TRBJ2-1
TGTGCCAGCTCTCAGAGCGGGAGGGCCATGTATGAGCAGTTCTTC
CASSQSGRAMYEQFF
>TRBD1|many|TRBV12-3/TRBV12-4|TRBJ2-1
TGTGCCAGCAGTGGACAGGGGGAGAACTACAATGAGCAGTTCTTC
CASSGQGENYNEQFF
>.|few|TRBV21-1|TRBJ2-7
TGTGCCAGCACCCTGGAGGGAGAGGCGGGTCCATCCTACGAGCAGTACTTC
CASTLEGEAGPSYEQYF
>TRBD2|few|TRBV5-6|TRBJ2-1
TGTGCCAGCAGCTTGGTGACCGGGACTAGCGGCTACAATGAGCAGTTCTTC
CASSLVTGTSGYNEQFF
>TRBD1|few|TRBV5-1|TRBJ2-2
TGCGCCAGCAGCTTGGGACAGGGATGGGCTAAGGACACCGGGGAGCTGTTTTTT
CASSLGQGWAKDTGELFF
>TRBD2|.|TRBV2|TRBJ2-2
TGTGCCAGCGCCCGGGGTAGCGGGAGTGCCGGGGAGCTGTTTTTT
CASARGSGSAGELFF
>.|.|TRBV6-5|TRBJ1-1
TGTGCCAGCAGTTACTCGGCCTCGGCAGCACAGAACACTGAAGCTTTCTTT
CASSYSASAAQNTEAFF
>TRBD2|few|TRBV20-1|TRBJ2-1
TGCAGTGCTAGAGCGCGTCCCGGGACTAGAATCAATGAGCAGTTCTTC
CSARARPGTRINEQFF
>.|few|TRBV6-5|TRBJ2-7
TGTGCCAGCAGTTCTTACGGAAAGGCGTACTCCTACGAGCAGTACTTC
CASSSYGKAYSYEQYF
>TRBD2|many|TRBV14|TRBJ2-7
TGTGCCAGCAGCCAAGACCCACGACTAGCGTATTACGAGCAGTACTTC
CASSQDPRLAYYEQYF
>.|few|TRBV20-1|TRBJ2-6
TGCAGTGCTGAGGGACCAAGCCACGTCCTGACTTTC
CSAEGPSHVLTF
>.|.|TRBV20-1|TRBJ2-7
TGCAGTGCTAGGGGCGGGACAGCCCTGTACGAGCAGTACTTC
CSARGGTALYEQYF
>.|few|TRBV20-1|TRBJ2-2
TGCAGTGCTAGAGACAGGGTCGGCGGGGAGCTGTTTTTT
CSARDRVGGELFF
>.|.|TRBV4-3|TRBJ2-1
TGCGCCAGCAGCCAAGAGTCGTACAATGAGCAGTTCTTC
CASSQESYNEQFF
>TRBD2|.|TRBV20-1|TRBJ2-1
TGCAGTGCTAGGAGGACTAGCCCCTACAATGAGCAGTTCTTC
CSARRTSPYNEQFF
>TRBD2|many|TRBV5-1|TRBJ2-1
TGCGCCAGCAGCTTGGCCGGGCGGGAGGCCTACAATGAGCAGTTCTTC
CASSLAGREAYNEQFF
>.|many|TRBV5-1|TRBJ2-1
TGCGCCAGCAGCCGGGATCCACAAGATGAGCAGTTCTTC
CASSRDPQDEQFF
>TRBD1|.|TRBV28|TRBJ1-2
TGTGCCAGCAGTATTACCGGGACAGGGGGTAGCTATGGCTACACCTTC
CASSITGTGGSYGYTF
>.|few|TRBV10-3|TRBJ2-1
TGTGCCACTGGACCCCGGGACACATACAATGAGCAGTTCTTC
CATGPRDTYNEQFF
>.|.|TRBV10-3|TRBJ2-7
TGTGCCATCAGCCAAACTAGAAGCGAGCAGTACTTC
CAISQTRSEQYF
>.|few|TRBV20-1|TRBJ2-5
TGCAGTGCTAGAGATCTCGGGGGACGGACCCAGTACTTC
CSARDLGGRTQYF
>.|.|TRBV20-1|TRBJ1-4
TGCAGTGCTACCATCGATGCAACTAATGAAAAACTGTTTTTT
CSATIDATNEKLFF
>.|many|TRBV25-1|TRBJ2-3
TGTGCCAGCAGTGGCCGACGGGAGAGCACAGATACGCAGTATTTT
CASSGRRESTDTQYF
>TRBD2|.|TRBV7-2|TRBJ2-7
TGTGCCAGCAGCGAAGTCCCGGGACTAGCGCTCCTGGGCGAGCAGTACTTC
CASSEVPGLALLGEQYF
>TRBD2|.|TRBV10-3|TRBJ2-5
TGTGCCATCAGTGAGTCGAAACTAGCGGGAGAGACCCAGTACTTC
CAISESKLAGETQYF
>.|.|TRBV10-3|TRBJ2-2
TGTGCCAGTGGTGGCACCGGGGAGCTGTTTTTT
CASGGTGELFF
>.|few|TRBV10-3|TRBJ2-7
TGTGCCATCAGCCCATCCCCCTCCTACGAGCAGTACTTC
CAISPSPSYEQYF
>.|many|TRBV20-1|TRBJ2-1
TGCAGTGCTAGAGGTCCCCAAATACTCAATGAGCAGTTCTTC
CSARGPQILNEQFF
>TRBD1|.|TRBV12-3/TRBV12-4|TRBJ1-2
TGTGCCAGCAGTTTTGATGCGGGACAGGGATACTATGGCTACACCTTC
CASSFDAGQGYYGYTF
>.|.|TRBV11-1|TRBJ2-6
TGTGCCAGCAGCTTGTGGGCAGGGAGAGGCTCTGGGGCCAACGTCCTGACTTTC
CASSLWAGRGSGANVLTF
>.|many|TRBV11-1|TRBJ2-2
TGTGCCAGCAGCTCGTGGAGGTGGACAGATGGAGCGAACACCGGGGAGCTGTTTTTT
CASSSWRWTDGANTGELFF
>.|many|TRBV29-1|TRBJ2-5
TGCAGCGTTGAGGGGAGTAGGGAGACCCAGTACTTC
CSVEGSRETQYF
>.|few|TRBV28|TRBJ1-5
TGTGCCAGCAGCGGGTGGGGGGGGCGCGGGCCCCAGCATTTT
CASSGWGGRGPQHF
>.|few|TRBV20-1|TRBJ1-5
TGCAGTGCTAGCGGCCCAGGGAGCAATCAGCCCCAGCATTTT
CSASGPGSNQPQHF
>TRBD2|many|TRBV20-1|TRBJ2-3
TGCAGTGTACCTAGCGGTACAGATACGCAGTATTTT
CSVPSGTDTQYF
>.|few|TRBV27|TRBJ1-5
TGTGCCATCGACGGGGACGGGTATCAGCCCCAGCATTTT
CAIDGDGYQPQHF